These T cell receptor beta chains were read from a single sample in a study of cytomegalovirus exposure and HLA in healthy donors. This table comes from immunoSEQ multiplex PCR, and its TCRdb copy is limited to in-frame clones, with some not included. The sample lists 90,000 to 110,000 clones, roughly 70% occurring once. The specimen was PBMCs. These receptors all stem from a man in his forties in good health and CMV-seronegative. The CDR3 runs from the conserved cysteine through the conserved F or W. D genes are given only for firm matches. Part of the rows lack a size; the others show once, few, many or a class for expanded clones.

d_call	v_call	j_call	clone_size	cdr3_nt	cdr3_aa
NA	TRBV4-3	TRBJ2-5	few	TGCGCCAGCAGCTACCGAGGAGAGACCCAGTACTTC	CASSYRGETQYF
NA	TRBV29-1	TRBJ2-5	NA	TGCAGCGTTGGGGGGGTCACGGCCAAGTACTTC	CSVGGVTAKYF
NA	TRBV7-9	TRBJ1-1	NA	TGTTCCAGCAGCTTGGTGCTGGGGAGATGGACTGAAGCTTTCTTT	CSSSLVLGRWTEAFF
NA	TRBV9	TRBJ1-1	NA	TGTGCCAGCAGCGTAGTAAGGGGTGGAGACACTGAAGCTTTCTTT	CASSVVRGGDTEAFF
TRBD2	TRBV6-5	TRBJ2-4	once	TGTGCCAGCAGCCTTGGACTAGTGAGTAACATTCAGTACTTC	CASSLGLVSNIQYF
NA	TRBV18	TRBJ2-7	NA	TGTGCCAGCTCACGGGGGACAGGGGGCCTAGCGGGAGGCGAGCAGTACTTC	CASSRGTGGLAGGEQYF
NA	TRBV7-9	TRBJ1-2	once	TGTGCCAGCAGCTCGCGGAGGAATAACTATGGCTACACCTTC	CASSSRRNNYGYTF
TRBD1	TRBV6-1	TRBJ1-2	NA	TGTGCCAGCAGCCAGGGGGCGAGCTACACCTTC	CASSQGASYTF
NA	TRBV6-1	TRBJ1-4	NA	TGTGCCAGCAGTCGGACAGACAATGAAAAACTGTTTTTT	CASSRTDNEKLFF
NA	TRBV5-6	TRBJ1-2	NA	TGTGCCAGCAGCCCGGGGGGGGCGGGCGACACCTTC	CASSPGGAGDTF
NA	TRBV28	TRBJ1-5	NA	TGTGCCAGCAGTTTGGACAGTTTGTACAATCAGCCCCAGCATTTT	CASSLDSLYNQPQHF
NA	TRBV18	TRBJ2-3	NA	TGTGCCAGCTCACGGTTGGGAGGCGGAACAGATACGCAGTATTTT	CASSRLGGGTDTQYF
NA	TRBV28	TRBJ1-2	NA	TGTGCCAGCAGTTTAAGTAGGGGGATTAGTGGCTACACCTTC	CASSLSRGISGYTF
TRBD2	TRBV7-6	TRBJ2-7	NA	TGTGCCAGCAGCTTATGGGGGGCTAGCGGGACCGAGCAGTACTTC	CASSLWGASGTEQYF
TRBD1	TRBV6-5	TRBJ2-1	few	TGTGCCAGCAGTTACGAGAGACAGGGGCGGAATGAGCAGTTCTTC	CASSYERQGRNEQFF
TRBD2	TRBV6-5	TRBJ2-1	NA	TGTGCCAGCAGTTATCGATCGGGAGGGCCTGGCAATGAGCAGTTCTTC	CASSYRSGGPGNEQFF
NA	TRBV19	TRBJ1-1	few	TGTGCCAGTAGTATAGATCTATACGAAAACACTGAAGCTTTCTTT	CASSIDLYENTEAFF
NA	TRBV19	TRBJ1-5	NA	TGTGCCAGTAGTATAGGAGGGTATAGGGGCAATCAGCCCCAGCATTTT	CASSIGGYRGNQPQHF
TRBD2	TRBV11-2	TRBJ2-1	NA	TGTGCCAGCAGGACTAGCGGGAGTTCCTACAATGAGCAGTTCTTC	CASRTSGSSYNEQFF
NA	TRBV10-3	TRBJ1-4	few	TGTGCCATCTCGAAGGGGGCAACTAATGAAAAACTGTTTTTT	CAISKGATNEKLFF
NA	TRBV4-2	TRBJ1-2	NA	TGTGCCAGCAGCCAAGAAGACAGAAGGAATGGCTACACCTTC	CASSQEDRRNGYTF
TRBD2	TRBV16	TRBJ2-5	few	TGTGCCAGCAGCCAATGGAGCGGGGGGCCCCAAGAGACCCAGTACTTC	CASSQWSGGPQETQYF
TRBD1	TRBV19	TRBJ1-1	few	TGTGCCAGTAGCCCTCGCCTGGGACAGGTTTACACTGAAGCTTTCTTT	CASSPRLGQVYTEAFF
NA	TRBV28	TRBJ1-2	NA	TGTGCCAGCACTCCCGGACAGACCTATGGCTACACCTTC	CASTPGQTYGYTF
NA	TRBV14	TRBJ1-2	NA	TGTGCCAGCAGCGAGCAGAGGAACTATGGCTACACCTTC	CASSEQRNYGYTF
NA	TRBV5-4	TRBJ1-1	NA	TGTGCCAGCACGCCCGGGGGGGCATTGAACACTGAAGCTTTCTTT	CASTPGGALNTEAFF
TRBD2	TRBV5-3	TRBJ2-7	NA	TGTGCCAGAAGCGGGACTAGCGGAGCCCCGACCACCGGCCTTTTGTACTTC	CARSGTSGAPTTGLLYF
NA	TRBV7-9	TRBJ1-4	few	TGTGCCAGCAGGTCTTGGGGGGATAATGAAAAACTGTTTTTT	CASRSWGDNEKLFF
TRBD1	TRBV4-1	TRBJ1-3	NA	TGCGCCAGCAGCCCGGGGACAGGGGTCACCATATATTTT	CASSPGTGVTIYF
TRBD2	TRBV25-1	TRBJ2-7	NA	TGTGCCAGCAGCCCCGGGGGGAGCTCCTACGAGCAGTACTTC	CASSPGGSSYEQYF
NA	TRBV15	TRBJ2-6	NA	TGTGCCACCAGCAGAGATGCGACAGCTGGGGCCAACGTCCTGACTTTC	CATSRDATAGANVLTF
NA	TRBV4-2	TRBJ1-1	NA	TGTGCCAGCAGCCTAGCACAGGGTCTGCCGCTGATGAACACTGAAGCTTTCTTT	CASSLAQGLPLMNTEAFF
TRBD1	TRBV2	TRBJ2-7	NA	TGTGCCAGCAGTGAACAGGGGGAATCCTACGAGCAGTACTTC	CASSEQGESYEQYF
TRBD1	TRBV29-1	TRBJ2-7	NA	TGCAGCGTTGTTCCAGGGGGCGACGAGCAGTACTTC	CSVVPGGDEQYF
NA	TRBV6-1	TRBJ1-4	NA	TGTGCCAGCGGGGGGGCGTACGATGAAAAACTGTTTTTT	CASGGAYDEKLFF
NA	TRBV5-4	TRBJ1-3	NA	TGTGCCAGCAGCTTCGGGGTCTCTGGAAACACCATATATTTT	CASSFGVSGNTIYF
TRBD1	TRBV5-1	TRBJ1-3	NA	TGCGCCAGCACCCAGGACAGGGTGGCTGGAAACACCATATATTTT	CASTQDRVAGNTIYF
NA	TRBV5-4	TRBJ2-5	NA	TGTGCCAGCAGCATTCAGGGGGGAGAGACCCAGTACTTC	CASSIQGGETQYF
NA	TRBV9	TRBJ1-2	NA	TGTGCCAGCAGCGTAGGACGACAGTGGGCTCGCTATGGCTACACCTTC	CASSVGRQWARYGYTF
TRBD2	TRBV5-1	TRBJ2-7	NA	TGCGCCAGCAGCTTGGTCCCCCTTGACTCTAGCGGGAGTTTTGGGGCTAGCTACGAGCAGTACTTC	CASSLVPLDSSGSFGASYEQYF
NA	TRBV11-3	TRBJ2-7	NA	TGTGCCAGCAGCCGAATATTGAGGGACCTCGGGGAGGACGAGCAGTACTTC	CASSRILRDLGEDEQYF
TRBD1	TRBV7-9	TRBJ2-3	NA	TGTGCCAGCAGCTCAGGGGGCGCGGGCACAGATACGCAGTATTTT	CASSSGGAGTDTQYF
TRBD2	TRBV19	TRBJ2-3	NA	TGTGCCAGTAGTATAACGGGAGGGCTAACAGATACGCAGTATTTT	CASSITGGLTDTQYF
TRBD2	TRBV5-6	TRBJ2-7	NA	TGTGCCAGCAGCTCGCTTCTAGCGGGGTACGAGCAGTACTTC	CASSSLLAGYEQYF
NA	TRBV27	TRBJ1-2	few	TGTGCCAGCAGCCCGACAGGCTTTAGCTACTATGGCTACACCTTC	CASSPTGFSYYGYTF
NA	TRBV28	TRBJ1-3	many	TGTGCCAGCAGCCCCCCACTAGGCAGCTCTGGAAACACCATATATTTT	CASSPPLGSSGNTIYF
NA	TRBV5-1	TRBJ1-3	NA	TGCGCCAGCAGCTTGGGTTACTCTGGAAACACCATATATTTT	CASSLGYSGNTIYF